This T cell receptor (beta chain) appears in the sequencing data of a study of T cell responses to AZD1222 COVID-19 vaccine. Looked up from germline, CDR1 is MNHEY and CDR2 is SVGAGI. The ends were cut back, 9 bases at V and 2 bases at J, with 16 bases in the middle. The CDR3 consists of 14 residues. The data were produced by immunoSEQ multiplex PCR, yet TCRdb's version contains in-frame clones alone and is incomplete. The table shows about 150,000 clones, with roughly 90% occurring only once. Sample: peripheral blood, taken on day 0 of AZD1222 vaccination. V gene TRBV6-5 combines with J gene TRBJ1-2; no definite D call. This TCR derives from an adult in good health. In nucleotides, the CDR3 is TGTGCCAGTGGAATCGGCGTTTGGAACTATGGCTACACCTTC. Translating gives CASGIGVWNYGYTF.